The TCR beta chain described here comes from a study of blood T cells in healthy people across ages. The table lists this clonotype with a few counts. Its antigen remains unidentified. Study conclusions and caveats: Expanded clonotype changes were possibly confounded by unknown donor CMV status. One million T cells yielded diversity estimates that were considered underestimates.

A J-beta primer mix and a sample-barcoded 5' primer were used in a second PCR of roughly 6 to 12 cycles. TCRdb recomputed calls from the 5' RACE reads with MiXCR, one row per CDR3 protein. The sample carries about a million distinct CDR3 sequences, roughly half recorded once. Drawn from each donor were ten milliliters of peripheral blood. The study isolated at least 6 million PBMCs from each sample. V shed 6 bases and J shed 4 bases, with 16 bases lying between them. Looked up from germline, CDR1 is SQVTM and CDR2 is ANQGSEA. There are 13 residues in the CDR3. The sequenced sample was blood. The TCR originated in a woman between 55 and 75 years old in good health. The V call is TRBV29-1, the J call TRBJ2-7; D is ambiguous. CDR3 amino acids: CSVSIGGLYEQYF. CDR3 DNA: TGCAGCGTCTCTATCGGTGGGCTATACGAGCAGTACTTC.